The 20 T cell receptor beta chains reported below all come from one sample, sequenced in a study of T cells in Graves' hyperthyroidism and ophthalmopathy. RNA transcripts gave rise to amplified TCR beta CDR3 regions. The TCR CDR3 first-round RT-PCR relied on the HTBI primer set. TCRdb re-derived calls from the multiplex PCR reads in MiXCR, one entry per CDR3 protein. The top ten clones hold 30% to 40% of a sample with around 690,000 distinct CDR3 sequences, more than 20% of them seen once. Sequenced input: blood. The receptors shown here come from a man aged 25-45 years with Graves' ophthalmopathy.

V usage is TRBV10-3 and J usage is TRBJ2-1; no firm D call. Trimming removed 0 bases at V and 5 bases at J, with 11 bases between. The CDR3 runs 15 residues. Germline assignment: CDR1 ENHRY and CDR2 SYGVKD. As DNA, the CDR3 is TGTGCCATCAGTGAGTCGAGGTTGGATGACAATGAGCAGTTCTTC. It is translated as CAISESRLDDNEQFF.

This clonotype was counted a few times. This chain joins TRBV7-9 and TRBJ2-7; maybe TRBD2 (6 bases). The CDR3 is 14 residues long. V gave up 2 bases and J gave up 6 bases, with 14 bases separating them. Germline CDR1 reads SEHNR; CDR2 reads FQNEAQ (reference sequence). CDR3 in DNA: TGTGCCAGCAGCTTAAAACAATACGGGGGCGAGCAGTACTTC. This translates into CASSLKQYGGEQYF.

The sample holds many counts of this clonotype. In DNA, the CDR3 is TGTGCCAGCTCACGGGATAACACTGAAGCTTTCTTT. Its protein is CASSRDNTEAFF. The chain recombines TRBV18 with TRBJ1-1; no reliable D call. The germline gives CDR1 KGHSH, CDR2 LQKENI. The V end was cut by 4 bases, the J end by 2 bases, with 5 bases between. There are 12 residues in the CDR3.

This clonotype was observed a few times. V and J are TRBV20-1 and TRBJ2-7; 7 bases map to TRBD2. V lost 6 bases and J lost 4; bases outside the gene matches: 9. Germline-derived CDR1 and CDR2 are DFQATT and SNEGSKA (reference sequence). The CDR3 sequence is 13 residues long. The CDR3 loop reads CSAETGRPYEQYF. The CDR3 DNA reads TGCAGTGCCGAGACCGGGAGGCCTTACGAGCAGTACTTC.

The chain is built from TRBV7-8 and TRBJ2-1; 13 bases match TRBD2. V shed 5 bases, J shed 3 bases, and the junction held 7 bases outside the gene matches. The CDR3 spans 17 residues. CDR1 and CDR2 (germline): SGHVS, FQNEAQ. CDR3 residues: CASSPGTSGTYYNEQFF. The CDR3 DNA reads TGTGCCAGCAGCCCAGGGACTAGCGGGACTTACTACAATGAGCAGTTCTTC.

This clonotype has just a few counts. The chain carries TRBV5-1 and TRBJ2-7, with 10 positions matching TRBD2. The V segment lost 5 bases and the J segment 5 bases; nucleotides outside the gene matches: 4. This CDR3 region has 13 residues. From germline, CDR1 is SGHRS and CDR2 YFSETQ. This chain's CDR3 is CASRDGLADEQYF. DNA of the CDR3: TGCGCCAGCAGGGACGGACTAGCGGACGAGCAGTACTTC.

This clonotype was detected ten times or more. CDR3: CASSSGQGPRIQETQYF. The CDR3 DNA sequence: TGTGCCAGCAGTTCCGGACAGGGACCGCGCATACAAGAGACCCAGTACTTC. The gene calls are TRBV12-3 or TRBV12-4 and TRBJ2-5; TRBD1 matches 8 bases. After removal of 4 bases from V and 2 bases from J, the junction contained 12 bases not matched to a gene. This CDR3 is built from 17 residues.

There are a few counts of this clonotype. J is TRBJ2-5 and V is TRBV27; TRBD1 matches 12 bases. Germline V gives CDR1 MNHEY, CDR2 SMNVEV (reference sequence). The CDR3 sequence is 15 residues long. Trimming removed 3 bases from V and 5 bases from J; junction bases left unmatched: 4. CDR3 in amino acids: CASSFGTGGWETQYF. The CDR3 nucleotides read TGTGCCAGCAGTTTCGGGACAGGGGGCTGGGAGACCCAGTACTTC.

The chain recombines TRBV20-1 with TRBJ2-1, with 8 positions matching TRBD2. The germline gives CDR1 DFQATT, CDR2 SNEGSKA (reference sequence). V shed 7 bases, J shed 5 bases, and the junction held 4 bases outside the gene matches. This CDR3 comprises 12 residues. The CDR3 here is CSGSGRHNEQFF. The CDR3 DNA sequence: TGCAGTGGGAGCGGGAGACACAATGAGCAGTTCTTC.

The table lists this clonotype with many counts. The chain couples TRBV30 to TRBJ1-6, with a tentative D call TRBD1 (6 bases). The ends were cut back, 6 bases at V and 7 bases at J, with 7 bases in the middle. Germline-derived CDR1 and CDR2 are GTSNPN and SVGIG (reference sequence). This CDR3 region has 11 residues. The DNA of the CDR3 is TGTGCCTGTGACAGGAATTCACCCCTCCACTTT. It is translated as CACDRNSPLHF.

In its sample, this clonotype was seen many times. V is TRBV28 and J is TRBJ2-5, with 11 bases matching TRBD2. The CDR3 is made up of 16 amino acids. The germline gives CDR1 MDHEN, CDR2 SYDVKM. The ends lost 5 bases at V and 3 bases at J; junction bases unmatched: 8. CDR3 sequence (DNA): TGTGCCAGCAGTACACTACCGGGACTAGCGGAAGAGACCCAGTACTTC. Translating it yields CASSTLPGLAEETQYF.

V usage is TRBV14 and J usage is TRBJ2-2; D unresolved. The CDR3 spans 15 residues. Trimming removed 1 base from V and 4 bases from J, with 10 bases in between. The germline gives CDR1 SGHDN, CDR2 FVKESK. The CDR3 DNA follows: TGTGCCAGCAGCCAAGCAGTAAAGGGCACCGGGGAGCTGTTTTTT. Amino acids: CASSQAVKGTGELFF.

This clonotype was observed at least ten times. This sequence joins TRBV30 and TRBJ1-1, with D perhaps TRBD1 (5 bases). Per the germline V gene, CDR1 is GTSNPN and CDR2 is SVGIG (reference sequence). This CDR3 has 13 amino acids. V was clipped by 2 bases and J by 8 bases, with 15 bases between them. The CDR3 DNA reads as TGTGCCTGGAGTTACTGGGGGGGGAAAGAAGCTTTCTTT. Its translation is CAWSYWGGKEAFF.

This chain uses TRBV5-1 with TRBJ2-3; 9 bases map to TRBD2. The CDR3 is 16 residues long. The V gene end was trimmed by 1 base and the J gene end by 5 bases; junction bases not matched to a gene: 8. CDR1 is SGHRS, CDR2 YFSETQ, per germline. The CDR3 spells CASSLNAGGREDTQYF. The CDR3 DNA reads TGCGCCAGCAGCTTGAATGCGGGAGGGCGAGAAGATACGCAGTATTTT. Variable domain in full (rest from reference TRBV5-1 and TRBJ2-3): KAGVTQTPRYLIKTRGQQVTLSCSPISGHRSVSWYQQTPGQGLQFLFEYFSETQRNKGNFPGRFSGRQFSNSRSEMNVSTLELGDSALYLCASSLNAGGREDTQYFGPGTRLTVL.

Written as DNA, the CDR3 is TGCAGTGCTACTCCGTCTGAGTGGGCTCCCCTCCACTTT. Amino acids: CSATPSEWAPLHF. The chain is built from TRBV20-1 and TRBJ1-6; D uncertain. The germline V and J ends were trimmed by 4 bases and 13 bases, with 17 bases remaining between them. This CDR3 region has 13 residues. Germline V gene lookup returns CDR1 DFQATT and CDR2 SNEGSKA (reference sequence).

The J gene is TRBJ2-1, the V gene TRBV5-8, with no clear D. The CDR3 consists of 14 residues. Trimming pared 0 bases from V and 6 bases from J, leaving 10 bases between. CDR1 and CDR2 from the germline V gene are SGHTS and YDEGEE. The chain's CDR3 is CASSLGLDVNEQFF. CDR3 nucleotide sequence: TGTGCCAGCAGCTTGGGGTTAGACGTCAATGAGCAGTTCTTC.

Ten or more counts support this clonotype. The J gene is TRBJ1-4, the V gene TRBV28; TRBD1 is a possible D gene (5 bases). CDR1 and CDR2 (germline): MDHEN, SYDVKM. V lost 4 bases and J 5 bases, leaving 14 bases between the germline ends. This CDR3 has 15 residues. CDR3 coding DNA: TGTGCCAGCAGTTACCTCGGGACGGCGAATGAAAAACTGTTTTTT. Translation: CASSYLGTANEKLFF.

This chain links TRBV6-9 with TRBJ1-3; TRBD1 is a possible D gene (5 bases). The CDR3 is 15 residues long. V was pared by 3 bases and J by 0 bases, with 9 bases between. CDR1 is MNHGY, CDR2 SVAAGI, per germline. The CDR3 nucleotides are TGTGCCAGCAGTTACGGGACCCGCTCTGGAAACACCATATATTTT. This translates into CASSYGTRSGNTIYF.

The rearrangement uses TRBV18 and TRBJ2-7, with D possibly being TRBD2 (6 bases). Per the germline V gene, CDR1 is KGHSH and CDR2 is LQKENI. CDR3 length: 15 residues. V lost 5 bases and J 6 bases, leaving 20 bases between the germline ends. The CDR3 DNA reads as TGTGCCAGCTCAGTTTCGCTCGCGGGGAAAGCCGAGCAGTACTTC. It translates to CASSVSLAGKAEQYF.

This clonotype was observed a handful of times. One end of the junction fails to match germline, which may point to a read error. This sequence joins TRBV3-1 and TRBJ2-5; the D is unclear. CDR3 length: 12 amino acids. The germline CDR1 and CDR2 sequences are LGHDT and YNNKEL (reference sequence). The CDR3 DNA follows: TGTGCCAGCAGCCAAGATTCGGAGACCCAGCACTTC. Translating gives CASSQDSETQHF.